This T cell receptor beta chain is drawn from a study of cytomegalovirus exposure and HLA in healthy donors. Broader study findings: Previous analysis showed most TCR beta V segments were productive about 87% or about 30% of the time. In a later analysis, the majority of CMV-associated beta chains seemingly showed HLA restriction.

Trimming took 2 bases from V and 10 from J, leaving 8 bases between them. Germline values: CDR1 MDHEN, CDR2 SYDVKM. The length of the CDR3 is 11 residues. Primers included in the PCR were 60 Vbeta and 13 Jbeta primers. Profiling relied on immunoSEQ multiplex PCR, and the TCRdb table lists in-frame clones only, not all of them. The sample records about 180,000 clones, 82% being singletons. This clone was seen only once. What it recognizes is unknown. The sequencing input was PBMCs. This chain joins TRBV28 and TRBJ1-1; D is unclear. The TCR was taken from a woman aged 45-60 years in good health and CMV-seronegative. CDR3 loop: CASSLEGLAFF. DNA of the CDR3: TGTGCCAGCAGTTTAGAGGGCCTAGCTTTCTTT. The whole variable domain, remainder taken from reference TRBV28 and TRBJ1-1, is DVKVTQSSRYLVKRTGEKVFLECVQDMDHENMFWYRQDPGLGLRLIYFSYDVKMKEKGDIPEGYSVSREKKERFSLILESASTNQTSMYLCASSLEGLAFFGQGTRLTVV.